This entry lists 30 T cell receptor beta chains sequenced from one sample in a study of radiation and T cells in renal cell carcinoma (dated by TCRdb to the early 2020s). To prepare the library, the immunoSEQ multiplex PCR assay was applied. TCRdb took over this immuneACCESS table, retaining in-frame rearrangements with V and J assigned. Such tables are incomplete; in checked studies, under half of the missing clones stem from an unresolved V gene, and the remainder is unexplained. The table for this sample lists 95,000 to 150,000 clones; roughly four fifths of them were counted only once. The biggest ten clones account for about 5.3% of the sample. Reading the label with the study, this specimen's time point is: blood 2 weeks post-SBRT. According to the study, the label for this sample's treatment or condition signals: 15 Gy SBRT to primary tumor, nephrectomy 4 weeks later. The sample was blood, taken from a patient whose treatment included radiotherapy and nephrectomy. The source is a man between 45 and 60 years old with renal cell carcinoma.

A single count supports this clone. The chain links TRBV13 to TRBJ2-2; D is perhaps TRBD1 (5 bases). In germline, CDR1 is PRHDT, CDR2 FYEKMQ (reference sequence). The length of the CDR3 is 13 residues. Trimming left V 7 bases short and J 1 base short, with 7 bases between. The CDR3 bases are TGTGCCAGCAAACAGGTGAACACCGGGGAGCTGTTTTTT. Translation gives CASKQVNTGELFF.

The chain is built from TRBV6-4 and TRBJ2-7; 10 positions match TRBD1. Germline trimming cut 6 bases from V and 0 bases from J; bases unmatched to any gene: 8. The CDR3 runs to 16 residues. Germline CDR1 and CDR2: MRHNA and SNTAGT. The CDR3 DNA reads TGTGCCAGCAGACTGGACAGGGGGGATTACTCCTACGAGCAGTACTTC. Translation: CASRLDRGDYSYEQYF.

The chain is built from TRBV7-2 and TRBJ2-5, with 14 bases fitting TRBD2. Trimming cost V 5 bases and J 2 bases; bases outside gene matches: 1. Germline-derived CDR1 and CDR2 are SGHTA and FQGNSA. The CDR3 runs 15 residues. The CDR3 region is CASSRLAGGQETQYF. The DNA of the CDR3 is TGTGCCAGCAGCAGACTAGCGGGGGGGCAAGAGACCCAGTACTTC.

The V call is TRBV7-2, the J call TRBJ2-2; the D gene could be TRBD1 or TRBD2 (5 bases each). The CDR3 has 16 amino acids. Trimming shortened V by 7 bases and J by 2 bases, and 17 bases separated the two germline ends. Germline V CDR1 and CDR2: SGHTA, FQGNSA. Here the CDR3 reads CASTTGGSSNTGELFF. CDR3 bases: TGTGCCAGCACCACTGGGGGATCTTCTAACACCGGGGAGCTGTTTTTT.

J is TRBJ1-2 and V is TRBV7-9; 10 bases map to TRBD1. The CDR3 loop spans 19 amino acids. V shed 5 bases, J shed 5 bases, and the junction held 20 bases outside the gene matches. Germline values: CDR1 SEHNR, CDR2 FQNEAQ (reference sequence). The CDR3 nucleotides read TGTGCCAGCAGCCCACGGGACAGGGGCTTAGATCGCTTCTGGTATGGCTACACCTTC. Encoded protein: CASSPRDRGLDRFWYGYTF.

Comment on this clone: The same CDR3 can be traced to other DNA sequences in this sample. The V gene is TRBV18, the J gene TRBJ2-2, with D tentatively TRBD2 (6 bases). In germline, CDR1 is KGHSH, CDR2 LQKENI. V was trimmed by 6 bases and J by 5 bases, leaving 13 bases between them. The CDR3 contains 14 residues. CDR3 nucleotide sequence: TGTGCCAGCTCCCCGCCGGGAGAGACCGGGGAGCTGTTTTTT. It yields the protein CASSPPGETGELFF.

The chain recombines TRBV5-1 with TRBJ1-1, with D hard to call. Looked up from germline, CDR1 is SGHRS and CDR2 is YFSETQ. This CDR3 has 15 amino acids. With 1 base removed from V and 1 base from J, the gap between germline ends came to 11 bases. CDR3 in amino acids: CASSLIGPTNTEAFF. CDR3 in DNA: TGCGCCAGCAGCTTGATCGGGCCTACGAACACTGAAGCTTTCTTT.

This rearrangement joins TRBV18 to TRBJ1-2; D is ambiguous. Between the trimmed V and J ends, which lost 6 bases and 8 bases, there was a span of 19 bases. Germline CDR1 reads KGHSH; CDR2 reads LQKENI. This CDR3 contains 14 residues. CDR3 residues: CASSAYDEGEGYTF. The CDR3 region has the DNA TGTGCCAGCTCGGCCTATGATGAGGGAGAAGGCTACACCTTC.

The V gene is TRBV6-1, the J gene TRBJ2-5; TRBD2 is a possible D gene (5 bases). This CDR3 spans 17 amino acids. Germline CDR1 and CDR2: MNHNS and SASEGT. The V end lost 2 bases, the J end lost 4 bases, and 20 bases lay between the germline ends. The CDR3 nucleotides are TGTGCCAGCAGTGAATTTCAGTTCCCCGGGGTTCGAGAGACCCAGTACTTC. Translating it yields CASSEFQFPGVRETQYF.

This clone was recorded once. This rearrangement joins TRBV14 to TRBJ2-7; the D call may be TRBD1 or TRBD2 (5 bases each). CDR3 length equals 13 residues. Germline-derived CDR1 and CDR2 are SGHDN and FVKESK. Trimming left V 4 bases short and J 2 bases short, with 9 bases between. The CDR3 nucleotides are TGTGCCAGCAGCCGGGGGTCTGCCTACGAGCAGTACTTC. Translated, it gives CASSRGSAYEQYF.

This clone was recorded a few times. The chain joins TRBV5-4 to TRBJ1-1, with TRBD1 identical over 7 bases. In germline, CDR1 is SGHNT, CDR2 YYREEE (reference sequence). V trimming: 2 bases; J trimming: 4 bases; junction bases outside the gene matches: 2. CDR3 length equals 13 residues. Here the CDR3 DNA reads TGTGCCAGCAGCTTTTCAGGGGGCACTGAAGCTTTCTTT. It specifies CASSFSGGTEAFF.

The rearrangement links TRBV4-1 to TRBJ2-6; D not resolved. The CDR3 extends over 14 amino acids. The V end lost 1 base, the J end lost 2 bases, and 3 bases lay between the germline ends. CDR1 MGHRA and CDR2 YSYEKL come from the germline V gene. For the CDR3, the DNA is TGCGCCAGCAGCCAAGTTCCTGGGGCCAACGTCCTGACTTTC. It is translated as CASSQVPGANVLTF.

This rearrangement joins TRBV9 to TRBJ2-3, with 12 bases fitting TRBD2. The CDR3 has 16 amino acids. Germline CDR1 reads SGDLS; CDR2 reads YYNGEE. Trimming cost V 5 bases and J 2 bases; bases outside gene matches: 6. The CDR3 region is CASSVTSGGITDTQYF. DNA of the CDR3: TGTGCCAGCAGTGTGACTAGCGGGGGAATCACAGATACGCAGTATTTT.

The genes are TRBV30 and TRBJ2-2; D remains ambiguous. The CDR3 runs to 14 residues. V shed 8 bases and J shed 4 bases, with 17 bases lying between them. Looked up from germline, CDR1 is GTSNPN and CDR2 is SVGIG (reference sequence). The CDR3 DNA follows: TGTGCCCACTACCGGGCGTTTGTCACCGGGGAGCTGTTTTTT. This encodes CAHYRAFVTGELFF.

This clone has only a few counts. The chain carries TRBV19 and TRBJ1-1; the D is unclear. CDR1 is LNHDA and CDR2 is SQIVND in the germline V gene (reference sequence). Trimming took 6 bases from V and 8 from J, leaving 13 bases between them. The CDR3 covers 12 residues. CDR3 region: CASRMPEGEAFF. CDR3 DNA sequence: TGTGCCAGTAGAATGCCCGAAGGGGAAGCTTTCTTT. Looking up the rest from reference TRBV19 and TRBJ1-1 gives the full variable domain: DGGITQSPKYLFRKEGQNVTLSCEQNLNHDAMYWYRQDPGQGLRLIYYSQIVNDFQKGDIAEGYSVSREKKESFPLTVTSAQKNPTAFYLCASRMPEGEAFFGQGTRLTVV.

This clone was counted a single time. V and J are TRBV10-2 and TRBJ2-3, with D uncertain. Germline V gene lookup returns CDR1 WSHSY and CDR2 SAAADI. The CDR3 sequence is 17 residues long. Trimming took off 4 bases at V and 1 base at J, with 18 bases between the two ends. CDR3 sequence: CASSGVYSSTRTDTQYF. CDR3 nucleotide sequence: TGCGCCAGCAGTGGGGTCTATTCCTCCACCCGCACAGATACGCAGTATTTT.

The chain is built from TRBV5-1 and TRBJ1-2; D is undetermined. CDR1 is SGHRS and CDR2 is YFSETQ in the germline V gene. V gave up 6 bases and J gave up 8 bases, with 11 bases separating them. CDR3 length: 11 residues. CDR3 region: CASIGGGGYTF. CDR3 sequence (DNA): TGCGCCAGCATTGGAGGTGGGGGCTACACCTTC.

This chain links TRBV28 with TRBJ1-2; D is unresolved. The CDR3 runs to 13 residues. Germline-derived CDR1 and CDR2 are MDHEN and SYDVKM. Trimming stripped 6 bases from V and 3 bases from J, with 11 bases between. This CDR3 is CASSPAGDYGYTF. The CDR3 DNA sequence: TGTGCCAGCAGCCCCGCCGGCGACTATGGCTACACCTTC.

The chain carries TRBV7-6 and TRBJ2-1; 8 nucleotides match TRBD2. This CDR3 contains 17 residues. Germline CDR1 reads SGHVS; CDR2 reads FNYEAQ. Trimming removed 1 base from V and 6 bases from J; junction bases left unmatched: 11. CDR3 residues: CASSLVRAGELGNEQFF. In nucleotides, the CDR3 is TGTGCCAGCAGCTTAGTGCGAGCGGGAGAGTTGGGCAATGAGCAGTTCTTC.

The chain has TRBV28 and TRBJ2-3, with TRBD1 as a possible D gene (5 bases). Per germline, CDR1 MDHEN and CDR2 SYDVKM. The CDR3 has 15 amino acids. The V and J ends lost 2 bases and 0 bases respectively, with 9 bases between them. The CDR3 is CASSLVQGSTDTQYF. The CDR3 bases are TGTGCCAGCAGTTTAGTTCAGGGAAGCACAGATACGCAGTATTTT.

The genes are TRBV11-3 and TRBJ2-3, with D possibly TRBD2 on 7 matching bases. Per germline, CDR1 SGHNT and CDR2 YENEEA. The CDR3 runs to 18 residues. The V end was cut by 3 bases, the J end by 6 bases, with 25 bases between. CDR3 amino acids: CASSLGGAAVGSPDTQYF. CDR3 coding DNA: TGTGCCAGCAGCTTGGGGGGGGCCGCAGTCGGATCTCCCGATACGCAGTATTTT. Full variable domain (outside the CDR3, taken from reference TRBV11-3 and TRBJ2-3): EAGVVQSPRYKIIEKKQPVAFWCNPISGHNTLYWYLQNLGQGPELLIRYENEEAVDDSQLPKDRFSAERLKGVDSTLKIQPAELGDSAVYLCASSLGGAAVGSPDTQYFGPGTRLTVL.

V gene TRBV27 combines with J gene TRBJ1-6, with a weak D call TRBD1 (5 bases). CDR1 is MNHEY and CDR2 is SMNVEV in the germline V gene (reference sequence). There are 16 residues in the CDR3. Deletions cut 4 bases from V and 10 bases from J, with 20 bases between. The CDR3, as DNA: TGTGCCAGCAGTTCCCCCGGGTTGGGGCGAACGTCACCCCTCCACTTT. This translates into CASSSPGLGRTSPLHF.

V and J are TRBV5-1 and TRBJ2-5, with D possibly TRBD2 on 5 matching bases. There are 13 residues in the CDR3. Germline V gene data show CDR1 as SGHRS and CDR2 as YFSETQ. Trimming shortened V by 2 bases and J by 5 bases, and 10 bases separated the two germline ends. The CDR3 bases are TGCGCCAGCAGCTTTCGAGGGTACGAGACCCAGTACTTC. Protein sequence: CASSFRGYETQYF.

The genes are TRBV7-8 and TRBJ1-2; D is uncertain. This CDR3 is 13 amino acids long. Germline V gene lookup returns CDR1 SGHVS and CDR2 FQNEAQ. V lost 1 base and J 1 base, leaving 4 bases between the germline ends. CDR3 nucleotide sequence: TGTGCCAGCAGCTTAGAGCTTAACTATGGCTACACCTTC. It yields the protein CASSLELNYGYTF.

The chain uses TRBV7-9 and TRBJ1-2; perhaps TRBD1 as D (6 bases). Trimming removed 1 base from V and 4 bases from J, with 13 bases in between. There are 15 residues in the CDR3. Germline CDR1 is SEHNR and CDR2 is FQNEAQ (reference sequence). CDR3 sequence reads: CASSLDRGAGYGYTF. The CDR3 DNA reads TGTGCCAGCAGCTTAGACCGGGGGGCGGGCTATGGCTACACCTTC.

The chain has TRBV4-1 and TRBJ2-5; either TRBD1 or TRBD2 may supply D (7 bases each). Germline CDR1 MGHRA, CDR2 YSYEKL. The CDR3 is 16 amino acids. The V and J ends lost 1 base and 4 bases respectively, with 16 bases between them. The CDR3 is CASSQGGRGGGETQYF. The CDR3 DNA is TGCGCCAGCAGCCAAGGGGGCAGGGGGGGCGGAGAGACCCAGTACTTC.

V usage is TRBV9 and J usage is TRBJ1-2; D call uncertain. This CDR3 has 12 residues. The germline V gene has CDR1 SGDLS and CDR2 YYNGEE. Trimming left V 4 bases short and J 8 bases short, with 12 bases between. The CDR3 sequence: CASSPPGPGYTF. The CDR3 DNA reads TGTGCCAGCAGCCCCCCTGGCCCCGGCTACACCTTC.

V and J are TRBV5-4 and TRBJ2-5; no definite D call. The CDR3 is 14 residues long. Trimming removed 0 bases from V and 5 bases from J, with 11 bases in between. Germline-derived CDR1 and CDR2 are SGHNT and YYREEE (reference sequence). CDR3 sequence (DNA): TGTGCCAGCAGCTTGGTTTTTGGTGAGGAGACCCAGTACTTC. Translated, it gives CASSLVFGEETQYF.

This clone has just one count. The rearrangement links TRBV7-8 to TRBJ2-5, with D tentatively TRBD1 (6 bases). V gave up 2 bases and J gave up 4 bases, with 11 bases separating them. Germline V gene lookup returns CDR1 SGHVS and CDR2 FQNEAQ. The CDR3 runs 14 residues. The CDR3 sequence is CASSLYTGRETQYF. Here the CDR3 DNA reads TGTGCCAGCAGCTTATATACAGGGCGAGAGACCCAGTACTTC.

This sequence joins TRBV18 and TRBJ1-1; no clear D gene. The CDR3 has 14 residues. Germline V gene data show CDR1 as KGHSH and CDR2 as LQKENI. The V end was cut by 3 bases, the J end by 3 bases, with 11 bases between. CDR3 sequence reads: CASSPVGRDTEAFF. CDR3 in DNA: TGTGCCAGCTCACCCGTGGGGAGGGACACTGAAGCTTTCTTT. Full variable domain (rest looked up from reference TRBV18 and TRBJ1-1): NAGVMQNPRHLVRRRGQEARLRCSPMKGHSHVYWYRQLPEEGLKFMVYLQKENIIDESGMPKERFSAEFPKEGPSILRIQQVVRGDSAAYFCASSPVGRDTEAFFGQGTRLTVV.